The 7 T cell receptor beta chains in this list originate from one sample, sequenced in a study of cytomegalovirus exposure and HLA in healthy donors. Primers included in the PCR were 60 Vbeta and 13 Jbeta primers. The assay was immunoSEQ multiplex PCR, and TCRdb's table has in-frame clones only and misses some. The sample lists 130,000 or so clones; 50% to 75% were seen once. The source material was PBMCs. All receptors come from a woman aged 40 to 49 in good health and CMV-seropositive.

This chain uses TRBV14 with TRBJ2-3; D unresolved. Germline V CDR1 and CDR2: SGHDN, FVKESK. V lost 4 bases and J lost 3, with 11 bases in between. The CDR3 is made up of 14 amino acids. The CDR3 protein is CASSLWAQTDTQYF. CDR3 sequence (DNA): TGTGCCAGCAGCCTCTGGGCACAGACAGATACGCAGTATTTT.

V and J are TRBV19 and TRBJ1-5; D is possibly TRBD1 (6 bases). The CDR3 length is 13 residues. Germline values: CDR1 LNHDA, CDR2 SQIVND (reference sequence). Trimming stripped 4 bases from V and 9 bases from J, with 13 bases between. The CDR3 sequence is CASSTNRAGPQHF. Here the CDR3 DNA reads TGTGCCAGTAGTACGAACAGGGCGGGGCCCCAGCATTTT.

The rearrangement uses TRBV19 and TRBJ2-3; 9 positions agree with TRBD1. Germline CDR1 is LNHDA and CDR2 is SQIVND (reference sequence). V was pared by 7 bases and J by 3 bases, with 2 bases of the junction left unmatched. The CDR3 covers 13 residues. In nucleotides, the CDR3 is TGTGCCAGTAAGGACAGGGGTACAGATACGCAGTATTTT. Translating gives CASKDRGTDTQYF.

CDR3 sequence reads: CASSSVGGYEQYF. For the CDR3, the DNA is TGTGCCAGCAGCTCCGTAGGGGGCTACGAGCAGTACTTC. This chain uses TRBV11-3 with TRBJ2-7; TRBD1 might be the D (6 bases). V lost 4 bases, J lost 3 bases, and 10 bases lay in between. The CDR3 runs 13 residues. The germline gives CDR1 SGHNT, CDR2 YENEEA.

The V and J genes are TRBV7-8 and TRBJ2-7, with TRBD2 matching over 8 bases. Germline V CDR1 and CDR2: SGHVS, FQNEAQ. The CDR3 is made up of 15 amino acids. Trimming cost V 2 bases and J 3 bases; bases outside gene matches: 6. The CDR3 is CASSLLSGTNYEQYF. The CDR3 DNA follows: TGTGCCAGCAGCTTACTTAGCGGGACAAACTACGAGCAGTACTTC.

The chain joins TRBV5-1 to TRBJ1-1, with D possibly being TRBD1 (6 bases). The CDR3 has 13 residues. Germline CDR1 reads SGHRS; CDR2 reads YFSETQ. V lost 4 bases and J lost 6, with 13 bases in between. CDR3 DNA: TGCGCCAGCAGCGGCACAGGGATCGCTGAAGCTTTCTTT. Translated, it gives CASSGTGIAEAFF.

The chain carries TRBV5-1 and TRBJ2-2; D might be TRBD1 (6 bases). With 4 bases removed from V and 4 bases from J, the gap between germline ends came to 20 bases. From germline, CDR1 is SGHRS and CDR2 YFSETQ. The CDR3 is 17 amino acids. CDR3 loop: CASSHARGSGSTGELFF. Here the CDR3 DNA reads TGCGCCAGCAGCCACGCCAGGGGATCGGGTAGCACCGGGGAGCTGTTTTTT.